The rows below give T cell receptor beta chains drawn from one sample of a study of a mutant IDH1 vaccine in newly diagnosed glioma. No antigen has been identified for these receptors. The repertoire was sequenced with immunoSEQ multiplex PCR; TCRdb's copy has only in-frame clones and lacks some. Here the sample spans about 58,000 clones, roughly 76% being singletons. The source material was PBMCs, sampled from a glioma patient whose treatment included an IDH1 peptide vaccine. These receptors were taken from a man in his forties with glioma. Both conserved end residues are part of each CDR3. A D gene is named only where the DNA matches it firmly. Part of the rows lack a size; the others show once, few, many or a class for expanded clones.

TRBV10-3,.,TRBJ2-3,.,CAILLEGTTDTQYF,TGTGCCATCCTACTGGAGGGGACCACAGATACGCAGTATTTT
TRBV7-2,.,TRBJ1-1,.,CASSLEPNTEAFF,TGTGCCAGCAGCCTTGAACCGAACACTGAAGCTTTCTTT
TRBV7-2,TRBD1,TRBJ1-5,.,CASSATGGNQPQHF,TGTGCCAGCAGCGCGACAGGGGGCAATCAGCCCCAGCATTTT
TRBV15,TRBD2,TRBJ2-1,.,CATSPNREAYNEQFF,TGTGCCACCAGCCCGAATCGGGAGGCTTACAATGAGCAGTTCTTC
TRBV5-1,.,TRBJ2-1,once,CASRFEGNSYNEQFF,TGCGCCAGCAGATTCGAGGGGAACTCCTACAATGAGCAGTTCTTC
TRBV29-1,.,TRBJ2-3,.,CSVVLTLTSTDTQYF,TGCAGCGTTGTACTGACACTTACTAGCACAGATACGCAGTATTTT
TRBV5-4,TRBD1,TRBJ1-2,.,CASREQGRGYTF,TGTGCCAGCAGGGAACAGGGGCGCGGCTACACCTTC
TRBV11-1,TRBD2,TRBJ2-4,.,CASSRLAGGARYF,TGTGCCAGCAGCCGACTAGCGGGGGGTGCGAGGTACTTC
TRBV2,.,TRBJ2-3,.,CASSRGNGDTQYF,TGTGCCAGCAGTAGAGGGAACGGAGATACGCAGTATTTT
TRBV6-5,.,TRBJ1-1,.,CAVGTEAFF,TGTGCCGTAGGCACTGAAGCTTTCTTT
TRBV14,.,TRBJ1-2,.,CASSQDSGGGSYGYTF,TGTGCCAGCAGCCAAGATTCGGGAGGGGGAAGCTATGGCTACACCTTC
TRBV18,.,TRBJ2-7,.,CASSPAIYEQYF,TGTGCCAGCTCACCAGCCATATACGAGCAGTACTTC
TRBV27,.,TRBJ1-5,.,CASSYSGNQPQHF,TGTGCCAGCAGTTATTCAGGAAATCAGCCCCAGCATTTT
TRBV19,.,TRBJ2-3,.,CASSIQGSTDTQYF,TGTGCCAGTAGTATACAGGGAAGCACAGATACGCAGTATTTT
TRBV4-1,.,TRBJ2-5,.,CASSRSGTPKETQYF,TGCGCCAGCAGCCGATCCGGGACTCCGAAGGAGACCCAGTACTTC